Presented here are 6 T cell receptor beta chains from one specimen sequenced in a study of stem cell transplantation in POMP-related autoinflammatory disease. Sequencing used immunoSEQ multiplex PCR; TCRdb keeps in-frame clones, though not all of them. The repertoire holds approximately 30,000 clones, around 90% seen once, with roughly 0.7% in the top ten. The starting material was CD4+ T cells from PBMCs, obtained before stem cell transplantation. These receptors originate from a human donor with POMP-related autoinflammation and immune dysregulation (PRAID).

Notes on this clone: The junction differs from germline at one of its ends, possibly a read error. This chain links TRBV2 with TRBJ2-1; perhaps TRBD2 as D (5 bases). The germline V gene has CDR1 SNHLY and CDR2 FYNNEI. The CDR3 contains 14 residues. As DNA, the CDR3 is TGTGCCACCTACACGGGATTCGGCTACCATGAGCAGTTCTTC. Residues: CATYTGFGYHEQFF.

The V and J genes are TRBV6-6 and TRBJ1-3; possibly TRBD1 for D (5 bases). CDR1 is MNHNY and CDR2 is SVGAGI in the germline V gene (reference sequence). The CDR3 sequence is 15 residues long. V gave up 8 bases and J gave up 0 bases, with 14 bases separating them. CDR3 residues: CASGGDPGSGNTIYF. CDR3 DNA sequence: TGTGCCAGCGGGGGAGACCCTGGCTCTGGAAACACCATATATTTT.

This sequence joins TRBV5-1 and TRBJ2-1; a weak D match, TRBD1 (6 bases). The CDR3 covers 16 residues. CDR1 and CDR2 (germline): SGHRS, YFSETQ. Trimming removed 3 bases at V and 0 bases at J, with 13 bases between. The CDR3 sequence: CASSWSTGSSYNEQFF. CDR3 nucleotide sequence: TGCGCCAGCAGCTGGAGCACAGGGAGCTCCTACAATGAGCAGTTCTTC.

This clone turned up a few times. V gene TRBV30 combines with J gene TRBJ1-5, with D maybe TRBD1 (6 bases). Trimming left V 0 bases short and J 4 bases short, with 7 bases between. Germline CDR1 is GTSNPN and CDR2 is SVGIG (reference sequence). The length of the CDR3 is 13 residues. CDR3 DNA: TGTGCCTGGAGTGTTACAGGGAATCAGCCCCAGCATTTT. Encoded protein: CAWSVTGNQPQHF.

V gene TRBV6-1 combines with J gene TRBJ2-3, with D perhaps TRBD1 (5 bases). Looked up from germline, CDR1 is MNHNS and CDR2 is SASEGT. The CDR3 has 12 residues. V was cut by 11 bases and J by 2 bases, with 11 bases left in between. This chain's CDR3 is CAGAQATDTQYF. DNA of the CDR3: TGTGCCGGGGCTCAAGCCACAGATACGCAGTATTTT.

The CDR3 nucleotides are TGCGCCAGCAGCCTCCTACAGCGATTCACAGATACGCAGTATTTT. It encodes CASSLLQRFTDTQYF. The chain uses TRBV5-1 and TRBJ2-3, with D unresolved. The V end lost 4 bases, the J end lost 2 bases, and 14 bases lay between the germline ends. Germline loops: CDR1 SGHRS, CDR2 YFSETQ. This CDR3 region has 15 residues.